The 22 T cell receptor beta chains below were found in one sample sequenced in a study of post-analysis software for immune sequencing data. General study points: Patients carried roughly 5 TRBV segments more frequently than controls did, and TRBV5-6, TRBV5-1 and TRBV20-1 were among them.

Unique molecular identifiers featured in each of the TCR beta cDNA libraries. One entry per CDR3 protein, called by TCRdb with MiXCR from the PCR reads. The table records approximately 690,000 distinct CDR3 sequences, 55% to 70% of them present only once. These receptors' targets are unknown. Material for sequencing was blood. These receptors originate from a girl aged 2 to 10 with multiple sclerosis.

This clonotype came up a few times. The chain uses TRBV7-2 and TRBJ2-3; 10 bases match TRBD2. This CDR3 has 16 amino acids. With V trimmed by 3 bases and J by 1 base, 4 bases remained unmatched. Germline CDR1 SGHTA, CDR2 FQGNSA. CDR3 DNA: TGTGCCAGCAGCTTTAGCGGGGGGCCCGGCACAGATACGCAGTATTTT. This gives the protein CASSFSGGPGTDTQYF.

As regards this clonotype: The junction departs from germline at one end; a sequencing error may be responsible. The CDR3 protein is CASSLGGGLYNEQFF. CDR3 nucleotide sequence: TGTGCCAGCAGTTTAGGAGGGGGCCTCTACAATGAGCAGTTCTTC. The chain has TRBV5-1 and TRBJ2-1; tentative D call: TRBD1 (7 bases). This CDR3 has 15 amino acids. In germline, CDR1 is SGHRS, CDR2 YFSETQ.

J is TRBJ2-3 and V is TRBV20-1; 14 bases map to TRBD2. Per the germline V gene, CDR1 is DFQATT and CDR2 is SNEGSKA (reference sequence). V lost 4 bases to trimming and J lost 4 bases; unmatched junction nucleotides: 13. CDR3 length: 18 residues. DNA for the CDR3: TGCAGTGCTATAACCGGGACTAGCGGGAGTGTCTCCCCAGATACGCAGTATTTT. Encoded protein: CSAITGTSGSVSPDTQYF.

The rearrangement uses TRBV5-1 and TRBJ2-7; weak D call: TRBD1 (6 bases). Germline V lookup: CDR1 SGHRS, CDR2 YFSETQ. The V gene lost 3 bases and the J gene lost 2 bases, with 21 bases spanning the gap. The CDR3 covers 17 residues. The CDR3 DNA follows: TGCGCCAGCAGCTGGGGGATGGGACAAACGGCAACCTACGAGCAGTACTTC. Translating it yields CASSWGMGQTATYEQYF.

The chain links TRBV29-1 to TRBJ2-1; 8 nucleotides agree with TRBD2. V shed 4 bases, J shed 10 bases, and the junction held 12 bases outside the gene matches. CDR3 length: 14 amino acids. Germline CDR1 and CDR2: SQVTM and ANQGSEA. DNA of the CDR3: TGCAGCGTTGGACGGGGGGGGACTATCCCGGAGCAGTTCTTC. It yields the protein CSVGRGGTIPEQFF.

This clonotype appeared a few times. This chain joins TRBV6-5 and TRBJ2-1; D unresolved. The V gene's germline CDR1 is MNHEY and CDR2 SVGAGI. The CDR3 loop spans 13 amino acids. V lost 6 bases, J lost 1 base, and 7 bases lay in between. In DNA, the CDR3 is TGTGCCAGCAGGGCCGTATCCTACAATGAGCAGTTCTTC. As protein: CASRAVSYNEQFF.

The J gene is TRBJ2-3, the V gene TRBV9; 9 bases are a match to TRBD2. The CDR3 has 17 residues. CDR1 SGDLS and CDR2 YYNGEE come from the germline V gene. Trimming cost V 4 bases and J 2 bases; bases outside gene matches: 11. The CDR3 coding sequence is TGTGCCAGCAGCCCGTTGGGTAGCGGGAGTGTCACAGATACGCAGTATTTT. Amino acid sequence: CASSPLGSGSVTDTQYF.

V usage is TRBV20-1 and J usage is TRBJ2-7; possibly TRBD1 for D (6 bases). The CDR3 loop spans 13 amino acids. Germline V lookup: CDR1 DFQATT, CDR2 SNEGSKA (reference sequence). V lost 0 bases and J 6 bases, leaving 12 bases between the germline ends. DNA for the CDR3: TGCAGTGCTAGAGACCCGAACAGGGCCGAGCAGTACTTC. Amino acids: CSARDPNRAEQYF.

V is TRBV10-3 and J is TRBJ2-5; D unclear. The V end was cut by 5 bases, the J end by 3 bases, with 16 bases between. The CDR3 runs 15 residues. The germline V gene has CDR1 ENHRY and CDR2 SYGVKD. The CDR3 here is CAISNNIGDKETQYF. The CDR3 nucleotides read TGTGCCATCAGTAACAACATTGGAGACAAAGAGACCCAGTACTTC.

This clonotype was counted between two and nine times. V usage is TRBV6-5 and J usage is TRBJ1-2, with D possibly being TRBD1 (6 bases). CDR1 is MNHEY and CDR2 is SVGAGI in the germline V gene. The V end was cut by 0 bases, the J end by 7 bases, with 12 bases between. CDR3 length equals 14 residues. The DNA for the CDR3 is TGTGCCAGCAGTTACTCGCGACAGGATCTTGGCTACACCTTC. Its protein is CASSYSRQDLGYTF.

This clonotype was counted between two and nine times. The chain joins TRBV7-9 to TRBJ2-3; 9 bases align to TRBD2. Germline V gene lookup returns CDR1 SEHNR and CDR2 FQNEAQ (reference sequence). The CDR3 has 17 residues. V lost 4 bases, J lost 4 bases, and 12 bases stayed unmatched. The CDR3 sequence: CASSSLLAGISADTQYF. In DNA form, the CDR3 reads TGTGCCAGCAGCTCGCTCCTAGCGGGGATCTCCGCAGATACGCAGTATTTT.

This clonotype was counted once. The V and J genes are TRBV9 and TRBJ1-2, with TRBD1 matching 7 bases. The CDR3 is 15 residues long. V trimming: 4 bases; J trimming: 3 bases; junction bases outside the gene matches: 9. The germline CDR1 and CDR2 sequences are SGDLS and YYNGEE. The CDR3 protein is CASSTKPQGDYGYTF. CDR3 bases: TGTGCCAGCAGCACGAAGCCGCAGGGGGACTATGGCTACACCTTC. Full variable domain (remainder filled in from reference TRBV9 and TRBJ1-2): DSGVTQTPKHLITATGQRVTLRCSPRSGDLSVYWYQQSLDQGLQFLIQYYNGEERAKGNILERFSAQQFPDLHSELNLSSLELGDSALYFCASSTKPQGDYGYTFGSGTRLTVV.

DNA for the CDR3: TGTGCCAGCAGTTACGAGTCCCTGCGTTTCTTT. This gives the protein CASSYESLRFF. This chain joins TRBV6-7 and TRBJ1-1, with D unclear. TRBV6-7 is assigned to the ORF class and has an uncertain function. Trimming removed 2 bases at V and 13 bases at J, with 11 bases between. The CDR3 sequence is 11 residues long.

In DNA, the CDR3 is TGTGCCACCAGCCCGGGACTAGCGGGGCGAGACAATGAGCAGTTCTTC. The encoded protein is CATSPGLAGRDNEQFF. The rearrangement uses TRBV24-1 and TRBJ2-1; 13 positions agree with TRBD2. J gave up 5 bases and V 7 bases, and 7 bases lay outside the gene matches. Germline CDR1 is KGHDR and CDR2 is SFDVKD. The CDR3 is 16 amino acids.

The CDR3 DNA follows: TGTGCCAGCAGAGGAAGTTTAGGAAATGAGCAGTTCTTC. This translates into CASRGSLGNEQFF. The chain couples TRBV6-4 to TRBJ2-1; D not resolved. Germline V gene lookup returns CDR1 MRHNA and CDR2 SNTAGT. The CDR3 length is 13 residues. V shed 6 bases and J shed 7 bases, with 13 bases lying between them.

The chain employs TRBV7-2 and TRBJ2-1, with 10 positions matching TRBD2. V dropped 5 bases and J dropped 3; count of bases not matched to a gene: 10. The CDR3 contains 17 residues. Germline V CDR1 and CDR2: SGHTA, FQGNSA. This chain's CDR3 is CASSPPSGSLRYNEQFF. CDR3 nucleotides: TGTGCCAGCAGCCCTCCTAGCGGGAGCCTCCGCTACAATGAGCAGTTCTTC.

This chain links TRBV20-1 with TRBJ2-1, with D perhaps given as TRBD1 or TRBD2 (5 bases each). The DNA matches TRBJ2-7 better at its end, which makes the J call doubtful. This CDR3 spans 16 amino acids. CDR1 is DFQATT, CDR2 SNEGSKA, per germline (reference sequence). CDR3 region: CSAREGWGSSYNEQYF. The CDR3 nucleotides are TGCAGTGCTAGGGAAGGGTGGGGGAGCTCCTACAATGAGCAGTACTTC.

The rearrangement joins TRBV7-8 to TRBJ2-1; D remains unclear. The CDR3 runs 15 residues. V was cut by 0 bases and J by 9 bases, with 15 bases left in between. Per germline, CDR1 SGHVS and CDR2 FQNEAQ. The CDR3 is CASSLARLQRGEQFF. The DNA of the CDR3 is TGTGCCAGCAGCTTAGCGAGATTACAGCGAGGTGAGCAGTTCTTC.

A word on this clonotype: A read error may produce the germline difference seen at one junction end. The gene calls are TRBV20-1 and TRBJ2-1; 11 nucleotides agree with TRBD2. The germline V gene has CDR1 DFQATT and CDR2 SNEGSKA (reference sequence). The CDR3 totals 15 residues. The CDR3 bases are TGCAGTGCTAGTCCACTAGCGGGAGAGGTCAATGAGCGGTTCTTC. Amino acid sequence: CSASPLAGEVNERFF.

The chain combines TRBV20-1 with TRBJ2-1; the match to TRBD2 covers 11 bases. The CDR3 sequence is 15 residues long. The V segment lost 5 bases and the J segment 5 bases; nucleotides outside the gene matches: 8. Looked up from germline, CDR1 is DFQATT and CDR2 is SNEGSKA (reference sequence). The CDR3 loop is CSASASGRNDNEQFF. The CDR3 DNA sequence: TGCAGTGCTTCGGCTAGCGGGAGGAATGACAATGAGCAGTTCTTC.

The genes are TRBV20-1 and TRBJ2-4, with TRBD2 matching 15 bases. The J call may be wrong; the DNA end is better matched by TRBJ2-7. The germline V gene has CDR1 DFQATT and CDR2 SNEGSKA (reference sequence). The CDR3 runs 15 residues. The CDR3 bases are TGCAGTGCTAGTGGGACTAGCGGGAGGTCCTACGAGCAGTACTTC. Its translation: CSASGTSGRSYEQYF.

This clonotype was seen a few times. The chain links TRBV20-1 to TRBJ2-3, with no clear D. The CDR3 loop spans 12 amino acids. Germline lookup yields CDR1 DFQATT and CDR2 SNEGSKA (reference sequence). V was cut by 1 base and J by 5 bases, with 7 bases left in between. In DNA form, the CDR3 reads TGCAGTGCTAGAGCTAGTCTAGATACGCAGTATTTT. It specifies CSARASLDTQYF.